These 25 T cell receptor beta chains share one sample of origin, sequenced in a study of blood T cell repertoires in COVID-19. Here immunoSEQ multiplex PCR was the method, and the copy in TCRdb shows in-frame clones only, minus some. In the table there are about 68,000 clones, approximately 75% of which are singletons. The sample was peripheral blood. Receptors originate from a woman aged 60-70 years with acute or convalescent COVID-19.

The gene calls are TRBV4-1 and TRBJ1-2; D unresolved. This CDR3 comprises 13 residues. The germline V and J ends were trimmed by 0 bases and 4 bases, with 6 bases remaining between them. Germline loops: CDR1 MGHRA, CDR2 YSYEKL. The CDR3 region is CASSQERFYGYTF. The DNA of the CDR3 is TGCGCCAGCAGCCAAGAACGGTTCTATGGCTACACCTTC.

The chain carries TRBV18 and TRBJ1-5, with 10 nucleotides matching TRBD1. This CDR3 spans 17 amino acids. The germline V gene encodes CDR1 KGHSH and CDR2 LQKENI. Losses at the gene ends were 3 bases for V and 4 bases for J; bases not matched to a gene: 9. The CDR3 DNA is TGTGCCAGCTCACCTTTTAGGACAGGGGGGAATAATCAGCCCCAGCATTTT. This codes for CASSPFRTGGNNQPQHF.

This chain joins TRBV2 and TRBJ2-5, with 12 bases matching TRBD2. V shed 2 bases, J shed 5 bases, and the junction held 6 bases outside the gene matches. Looked up from germline, CDR1 is SNHLY and CDR2 is FYNNEI. The CDR3 has 16 amino acids. The CDR3 DNA is TGTGCCAGCAGTGAATACCTAGCGGGGGGGCCGGAGACCCAGTACTTC. Protein product: CASSEYLAGGPETQYF.

This chain connects TRBV16 to TRBJ2-7, with TRBD1 identical over 8 bases. The CDR3 has 15 amino acids. The V segment lost 1 base and the J segment 2 bases; nucleotides outside the gene matches: 4. Germline V gene lookup returns CDR1 KGHSY and CDR2 FQNENV. CDR3 nucleotide sequence: TGTGCCAGCAGCCAATTTTCAGGGGGCCCCTACGAGCAGTACTTC. It specifies CASSQFSGGPYEQYF.

This clone has a single count. The V call is TRBV3-1 (or the pseudogene TRBV3-2), the J call TRBJ2-1; D is possibly TRBD2 (6 bases). Trimming took 1 base from V and 3 from J, leaving 13 bases between them. The CDR3 runs 16 residues. CDR1 is LGHDT, CDR2 YNNKEL, per germline (reference sequence). Written as DNA, the CDR3 is TGTGCCAGCAGCCAAGCTCTTAGCGGTTACTACAATGAGCAGTTCTTC. Amino acid sequence: CASSQALSGYYNEQFF.

The V call is TRBV6-5, the J call TRBJ2-7, with TRBD1 as a possible D gene (6 bases). The ends were cut back, 7 bases at V and 2 bases at J, with 15 bases in the middle. The CDR3 consists of 14 residues. Germline values: CDR1 MNHEY, CDR2 SVGAGI. The CDR3 region has the DNA TGTGCCAGCACCCAGGGGATTTTAACCTACGAGCAGTACTTC. It is translated as CASTQGILTYEQYF.

The chain is built from TRBV7-9 and TRBJ1-5; 8 nucleotides align to TRBD1. The CDR3 consists of 14 residues. Germline V gene sequence: CDR1 SEHNR, CDR2 FQNEAQ (reference sequence). Trimming cost V 4 bases and J 9 bases; bases outside gene matches: 8. The CDR3 loop is CASSSLTGDAPQHF. In DNA form, the CDR3 reads TGTGCCAGCAGCTCCTTGACAGGGGATGCGCCCCAGCATTTT.

The chain recombines TRBV10-2 with TRBJ2-1; the D gene is possibly TRBD2 (6 bases). The CDR3 length is 13 residues. CDR1 and CDR2 from the germline V gene are WSHSY and SAAADI. Trimming removed 11 bases at V and 5 bases at J, with 16 bases between. The chain's CDR3 is CALAEGSNNEQFF. As DNA, the CDR3 is TGCGCCTTGGCGGAGGGGAGCAACAATGAGCAGTTCTTC.

The rearrangement uses TRBV5-1 and TRBJ1-5, with D possibly being TRBD1 (5 bases). Germline CDR1 is SGHRS and CDR2 is YFSETQ. The CDR3 sequence is 15 residues long. The V end lost 0 bases, the J end lost 3 bases, and 10 bases lay between the germline ends. The CDR3 coding sequence is TGCGCCAGCAGCTTGGAGGGGCTAGTCAATCAGCCCCAGCATTTT. Translating it yields CASSLEGLVNQPQHF.

This clone was seen only a few times. This rearrangement joins TRBV6-5 to TRBJ1-2; D is undetermined. The V end was cut by 6 bases, the J end by 0 bases, with 5 bases between. Germline lookup yields CDR1 MNHEY and CDR2 SVGAGI. The CDR3 has 12 amino acids. CDR3 loop: CASRRANYGYTF. The CDR3 DNA is TGTGCCAGCAGACGAGCTAACTATGGCTACACCTTC.

J is TRBJ2-5 and V is TRBV6-5, with 13 positions matching TRBD2. CDR1 is MNHEY, CDR2 SVGAGI, per germline. With V trimmed by 7 bases and J by 5 bases, 4 bases remained unmatched. The CDR3 spans 14 residues. The CDR3 here is CASTLAGGPETQYF. DNA for the CDR3: TGTGCCAGCACACTAGCGGGGGGGCCGGAGACCCAGTACTTC.

This CDR3 is CASSYSRGSYEQYF. In DNA, the CDR3 is TGTGCCAGCAGTTACTCTAGGGGATCCTACGAGCAGTACTTC. This chain joins TRBV6-5 and TRBJ2-7, with D perhaps matching TRBD1 (5 bases). The germline V and J ends were trimmed by 0 bases and 1 base, with 7 bases remaining between them. CDR1 and CDR2 (germline): MNHEY, SVGAGI. This CDR3 has 14 residues.

This sequence joins TRBV6-5 and TRBJ2-3, with 9 bases aligning to TRBD2. The J segment lost 5 bases and the V segment lost 5 bases, leaving 8 bases of the junction unmatched. Per germline, CDR1 MNHEY and CDR2 SVGAGI. CDR3 size: 15 residues. CDR3 nucleotides: TGTGCCAGCAGTCCGACTAGCGGAGTAGGAGATACGCAGTATTTT. Translated: CASSPTSGVGDTQYF.

In DNA, the CDR3 is TGTGCCAGCAGTTTCAGGAGACAGGAAAGGTTGGGGCATTCACCCCTCCACTTT. This translates into CASSFRRQERLGHSPLHF. This chain joins TRBV27 and TRBJ1-6; maybe TRBD1 (6 bases). The CDR3 runs to 18 residues. The germline gives CDR1 MNHEY, CDR2 SMNVEV (reference sequence). Trimming shortened V by 3 bases and J by 8 bases, and 23 bases separated the two germline ends.

The chain employs TRBV7-6 and TRBJ2-2, with 7 bases lining up with TRBD1. Germline trimming cut 1 base from V and 0 bases from J; bases unmatched to any gene: 2. There are 16 residues in the CDR3. Germline V lookup: CDR1 SGHVS, CDR2 FNYEAQ. The CDR3 region has the DNA TGTGCCAGCAGCTTAGAGACAGGGTCGAACACCGGGGAGCTGTTTTTT. It specifies CASSLETGSNTGELFF.

The chain employs TRBV5-1 and TRBJ1-1; D gene ambiguous. The germline V gene has CDR1 SGHRS and CDR2 YFSETQ. V lost 4 bases to trimming and J lost 4 bases, with 11 bases between them. This CDR3 contains 13 residues. The CDR3 is CASSPAVGTEAFF. DNA for the CDR3: TGCGCCAGCAGCCCGGCGGTGGGCACTGAAGCTTTCTTT. Full variable domain (rest looked up from reference TRBV5-1 and TRBJ1-1): KAGVTQTPRYLIKTRGQQVTLSCSPISGHRSVSWYQQTPGQGLQFLFEYFSETQRNKGNFPGRFSGRQFSNSRSEMNVSTLELGDSALYLCASSPAVGTEAFFGQGTRLTVV.

V gene TRBV7-3 combines with J gene TRBJ2-5, with 8 nucleotides matching TRBD2. This CDR3 is 14 amino acids long. The V gene end was trimmed by 5 bases and the J gene end by 2 bases; junction bases not matched to a gene: 4. Germline V gene data show CDR1 as SGHTA and CDR2 as FQGTGA. CDR3 in DNA: TGTGCCAGCAGCCAATCGGGAGGGCAAGAGACCCAGTACTTC. Amino acids: CASSQSGGQETQYF.

The chain uses TRBV27 and TRBJ1-2, with TRBD1 as a possible D gene (5 bases). Trimming cost V 2 bases and J 5 bases, with 15 bases left between them. CDR3 length: 15 residues. The germline CDR1 and CDR2 sequences are MNHEY and SMNVEV (reference sequence). The CDR3 reads CASSLNRDSGYGYTF. The CDR3 DNA reads as TGTGCCAGCAGTTTAAACCGGGACTCTGGATATGGCTACACCTTC.

The J gene is TRBJ1-5, the V gene TRBV7-6; TRBD1 is a possible D gene (5 bases). Trimming removed 5 bases at V and 0 bases at J, with 11 bases between. From germline, CDR1 is SGHVS and CDR2 FNYEAQ. The CDR3 sequence is 15 residues long. This chain's CDR3 is CASSLAGGSNQPQHF. CDR3 DNA sequence: TGTGCCAGCAGCCTCGCGGGGGGTAGCAATCAGCCCCAGCATTTT.

This chain connects TRBV5-1 to TRBJ2-1, with 12 bases identical to TRBD2. After removal of 1 base from V and 6 bases from J, the junction contained 14 bases not matched to a gene. The germline V gene encodes CDR1 SGHRS and CDR2 YFSETQ. The CDR3 length is 19 residues. The CDR3 reads CASSLTLAGGPLAPNEQFF. The CDR3 nucleotides are TGCGCCAGCAGCTTGACGCTAGCGGGGGGGCCCCTCGCCCCCAATGAGCAGTTCTTC.

The chain is built from TRBV7-9 and TRBJ2-2; D may be TRBD1 (5 bases). Germline values: CDR1 SEHNR, CDR2 FQNEAQ (reference sequence). The CDR3 extends over 16 amino acids. Trimming removed 2 bases at V and 1 base at J, with 11 bases between. The CDR3: CASSLPPGQNTGELFF. In DNA form, the CDR3 reads TGTGCCAGCAGCTTACCCCCAGGACAGAACACCGGGGAGCTGTTTTTT.

This clone was recorded a few times. This chain connects TRBV9 to TRBJ1-1, with D possibly matching TRBD1 (5 bases). V was pared by 4 bases and J by 1 base, with 14 bases between. Per germline, CDR1 SGDLS and CDR2 YYNGEE. This CDR3 is built from 15 residues. DNA for the CDR3: TGTGCCAGCAGCTCGACCGGGGGAACGAACACTGAAGCTTTCTTT. Amino acid sequence: CASSSTGGTNTEAFF.

This clone was detected only once. The chain couples TRBV4-3 to TRBJ1-1; 7 bases line up with TRBD1. The CDR3 totals 14 residues. Unmatched junction bases numbered 1, after V lost 3 bases and J lost 0 bases. CDR1 and CDR2 (germline): LGHNA, YSLEER. The CDR3 nucleotides are TGCGCCAGCAGCCAGGGACAGATGAACACTGAAGCTTTCTTT. Residues: CASSQGQMNTEAFF.

The V gene is TRBV5-5, the J gene TRBJ1-1; D possibly corresponds to TRBD1 (5 bases). CDR1 is SGHKS, CDR2 YYEKEE, per germline (reference sequence). V lost 1 base to trimming and J lost 0 bases, with 7 bases between them. The CDR3 totals 14 residues. CDR3 coding DNA: TGTGCCAGCAGCTTGACAGGATTGAACACTGAAGCTTTCTTT. This gives the protein CASSLTGLNTEAFF.

The J gene is TRBJ2-7, the V gene TRBV19; 7 bases agree with TRBD1. CDR1 is LNHDA and CDR2 is SQIVND in the germline V gene (reference sequence). Trimming cost V 5 bases and J 2 bases; bases outside gene matches: 6. The CDR3 runs 14 residues. CDR3 nucleotide sequence: TGTGCCAGTAGTCGTGGGACAGCTACCTACGAGCAGTACTTC. Amino acids: CASSRGTATYEQYF.